A single sample gave rise to the 23 T cell receptor beta chains below, sequenced in a study of CD8+ T cells in alopecia areata. Extracted from the samples, RNA was reverse transcribed into cDNA to serve as the sequencing template. Clones were sequenced by immunoSEQ multiplex PCR, and TCRdb holds only the in-frame ones, with some missing. The sample contains roughly 200,000 clones, roughly 63% of which appear only once. Sequenced material: CD4+ T cells sorted from blood, taken at week 0. The receptor set was obtained from a human donor with alopecia areata.

The genes are TRBV6-5 and TRBJ2-7; no firm D call. Germline V gives CDR1 MNHEY, CDR2 SVGAGI. CDR3 length equals 13 residues. The V end lost 7 bases, the J end lost 7 bases, and 17 bases lay between the germline ends. The CDR3 bases are TGTGCCAGCATGCGTCGAGGCCTTTGGGAGCAGTACTTC. It translates to CASMRRGLWEQYF.

CDR3 DNA: TGTGCCAGCAGTGAAAGGGGGAGAACAGATACGCAGTATTTT. Protein sequence: CASSERGRTDTQYF. V usage is TRBV25-1 and J usage is TRBJ2-3; tentative D call: TRBD1 (6 bases). V shed 2 bases and J shed 3 bases, with 9 bases lying between them. Germline loops: CDR1 MGHDK, CDR2 SYGVNS. The CDR3 has 14 residues.

This chain connects TRBV30 to TRBJ1-1, with no clear D. V was clipped by 3 bases and J by 2 bases, with 10 bases between them. This CDR3 spans 13 amino acids. The germline CDR1 and CDR2 sequences are GTSNPN and SVGIG (reference sequence). The chain's CDR3 is CAWSHRVNTEAFF. CDR3 DNA sequence: TGTGCCTGGAGCCACAGAGTAAACACTGAAGCTTTCTTT.

V and J are TRBV27 and TRBJ2-7, with D perhaps given as TRBD1 or TRBD2 (6 bases each). Deletions cut 7 bases from V and 7 bases from J, with 17 bases between. The germline gives CDR1 MNHEY, CDR2 SMNVEV (reference sequence). The CDR3 is 13 residues long. The CDR3 region is CASTSRGAREQYF. CDR3 bases: TGTGCCAGCACCTCGAGGGGGGCGAGGGAGCAGTACTTC.

For this clone: The sample contains more than one DNA sequence encoding this CDR3. This chain joins TRBV29-1 and TRBJ2-1; D remains unclear. Trimming took off 4 bases at V and 6 bases at J, with 4 bases between the two ends. Germline CDR1 is SQVTM and CDR2 is ANQGSEA. The CDR3 covers 10 residues. The chain's CDR3 is CSVALNEQFF. The DNA of the CDR3 is TGCAGCGTTGCTCTCAATGAGCAGTTCTTC.

The gene calls are TRBV9 and TRBJ1-4, with D perhaps matching TRBD1 (5 bases). V shed 2 bases and J shed 0 bases, with 11 bases lying between them. The CDR3 has 16 amino acids. CDR1 and CDR2 (germline): SGDLS, YYNGEE. CDR3 coding DNA: TGTGCCAGCAGCGTTGGGACCATTGCAACTAATGAAAAACTGTTTTTT. Translating it yields CASSVGTIATNEKLFF.

V and J are TRBV7-9 and TRBJ1-1; unclear D gene. V was cut by 4 bases and J by 6 bases, with 15 bases left in between. Per the germline V gene, CDR1 is SEHNR and CDR2 is FQNEAQ (reference sequence). The CDR3 is 14 residues long. The CDR3 spells CASSSTSLHPEAFF. The CDR3 DNA is TGTGCCAGCAGCTCAACCTCCCTACACCCTGAAGCTTTCTTT.

This chain connects TRBV15 to TRBJ2-3; 10 positions match TRBD1. Germline CDR1 LNHNV, CDR2 YYDKDF (reference sequence). The V gene end was trimmed by 4 bases and the J gene end by 4 bases; junction bases not matched to a gene: 5. The length of the CDR3 is 15 residues. The chain's CDR3 is CATSTGDRGSDTQYF. CDR3 DNA sequence: TGTGCCACCAGCACCGGGGACAGGGGCTCAGATACGCAGTATTTT.

The chain employs TRBV29-1 and TRBJ1-2, with D possibly matching TRBD1 (6 bases). Germline assignment: CDR1 SQVTM and CDR2 ANQGSEA. There are 13 residues in the CDR3. V was trimmed by 2 bases and J by 8 bases, leaving 15 bases between them. CDR3 coding DNA: TGCAGCGTTGAATTGACAGGTCTCGAGGGCTACACCTTC. This encodes CSVELTGLEGYTF.

This clone was observed a handful of times. This chain uses TRBV19 with TRBJ1-2; 8 bases line up with TRBD1. The CDR3 runs 12 residues. The ends lost 5 bases at V and 7 bases at J; junction bases unmatched: 3. Germline CDR1 reads LNHDA; CDR2 reads SQIVND (reference sequence). CDR3 residues: CASSPGQVGYTF. The CDR3 DNA reads as TGTGCCAGTAGTCCGGGACAGGTTGGCTACACCTTC.

This chain links TRBV29-1 with TRBJ2-5, with D possibly TRBD1 on 5 matching bases. CDR3 length equals 13 residues. Trimming shortened V by 3 bases and J by 4 bases, and 12 bases separated the two germline ends. CDR1 and CDR2 from the germline V gene are SQVTM and ANQGSEA. This CDR3 reads CSVEVGLGETQYF. Written as DNA, the CDR3 is TGCAGCGTTGAGGTGGGGCTGGGAGAGACCCAGTACTTC. Full variable domain (missing parts from reference TRBV29-1 and TRBJ2-5): SAVISQKPSRDICQRGTSLTIQCQVDSQVTMMFWYRQQPGQSLTLIATANQGSEATYESGFVIDKFPISRPNLTFSTLTVSNMSPEDSSIYLCSVEVGLGETQYFGPGTRLLVL.

In the case of this clone: This same CDR3 is encoded by further DNA sequences in the sample. The V call is TRBV25-1, the J call TRBJ2-2; D call uncertain. Trimming left V 3 bases short and J 0 bases short, with 5 bases between. The CDR3 sequence is 14 residues long. Germline-derived CDR1 and CDR2 are MGHDK and SYGVNS. This CDR3 is CASSDLANTGELFF. The CDR3 nucleotides read TGTGCCAGCAGTGACCTAGCGAACACCGGGGAGCTGTTTTTT. Full variable domain (outside the CDR3, taken from reference TRBV25-1 and TRBJ2-2): EADIYQTPRYLVIGTGKKITLECSQTMGHDKMYWYQQDPGMELHLIHYSYGVNSTEKGDLSSESTVSRIRTEHFPLTLESARPSHTSQYLCASSDLANTGELFFGEGSRLTVL.

The chain joins TRBV27 to TRBJ2-7; perhaps TRBD1 as D (6 bases). In germline, CDR1 is MNHEY, CDR2 SMNVEV (reference sequence). The CDR3 has 13 residues. The V gene lost 3 bases and the J gene lost 3 bases, with 9 bases spanning the gap. The CDR3 loop is CASSFQDSYEQYF. The DNA for the CDR3 is TGTGCCAGCAGTTTCCAGGACAGCTACGAGCAGTACTTC.

The chain couples TRBV28 to TRBJ2-4; a weak D match, TRBD2 (6 bases). The CDR3 spans 14 residues. Germline V gene data show CDR1 as MDHEN and CDR2 as SYDVKM. V gave up 6 bases and J gave up 8 bases, with 17 bases separating them. Here the CDR3 DNA reads TGTGCCAGCAGGTCAGGGAGGTTAGTGGACATTCAGTACTTC. Its protein is CASRSGRLVDIQYF.

V usage is TRBV9 and J usage is TRBJ1-2; 8 nucleotides align to TRBD1. The CDR3 spans 15 residues. The junction had 5 bases not matched to a gene; V was cut back by 4 bases and J by 0 bases. The germline gives CDR1 SGDLS, CDR2 YYNGEE. The CDR3 is CASSPRTGTNYGYTF. Written as DNA, the CDR3 is TGTGCCAGCAGCCCCAGGACAGGGACTAACTATGGCTACACCTTC. The complete variable domain, with remaining parts taken from reference TRBV9 and TRBJ1-2, reads DSGVTQTPKHLITATGQRVTLRCSPRSGDLSVYWYQQSLDQGLQFLIQYYNGEERAKGNILERFSAQQFPDLHSELNLSSLELGDSALYFCASSPRTGTNYGYTFGSGTRLTVV.

This clone occurred a few times. V usage is TRBV13 and J usage is TRBJ2-2; 7 bases line up with TRBD1. The germline V gene encodes CDR1 PRHDT and CDR2 FYEKMQ (reference sequence). There are 16 residues in the CDR3. V lost 5 bases and J lost 0; bases outside the gene matches: 6. CDR3 sequence (DNA): TGTGCCAGCAGCCTCGACAGGGTCGCGAACACCGGGGAGCTGTTTTTT. It encodes CASSLDRVANTGELFF.

The chain recombines TRBV9 with TRBJ2-3, with D perhaps matching TRBD2 (5 bases). Germline lookup yields CDR1 SGDLS and CDR2 YYNGEE. Trimming removed 3 bases from V and 6 bases from J, with 11 bases in between. The CDR3 loop spans 13 amino acids. The CDR3 nucleotides read TGTGCCAGCAGCGAGGACTGGACGGATACGCAGTATTTT. Its translation: CASSEDWTDTQYF.

The V and J genes are TRBV7-6 and TRBJ1-1, with D tentatively TRBD1 (5 bases). This CDR3 has 16 residues. V was shortened by 5 bases and J by 2 bases, with 18 bases between the two germline ends. The germline CDR1 and CDR2 sequences are SGHVS and FNYEAQ. Here the CDR3 DNA reads TGTGCCAGCAGCACACGGAGCTCAGGGTTCAACACTGAAGCTTTCTTT. Its translation is CASSTRSSGFNTEAFF.

This chain joins TRBV23-1 and TRBJ1-2; 8 bases are a match to TRBD1. TRBV23-1 is placed among ORFs of uncertain function. The CDR3 totals 14 residues. After removal of 4 bases from V and 3 bases from J, the junction contained 4 bases not matched to a gene. DNA of the CDR3: TGCGCCAGCAGTCGGCCGACAGGGGACTATGGCTACACCTTC. Its translation is CASSRPTGDYGYTF.

The rearrangement links TRBV2 to TRBJ1-4; the D is unclear. The CDR3 extends over 16 amino acids. Trimming cost V 0 bases and J 5 bases, with 13 bases left between them. CDR1 SNHLY and CDR2 FYNNEI come from the germline V gene. CDR3 in amino acids: CASSEAGSLINEKLFF. The DNA for the CDR3 is TGTGCCAGCAGTGAAGCGGGGAGCTTAATAAATGAAAAACTGTTTTTT.

J is TRBJ1-2 and V is TRBV29-1, with 10 bases lining up with TRBD1. V shed 7 bases, J shed 2 bases, and the junction held 4 bases outside the gene matches. The CDR3 is 13 residues long. Germline CDR1 is SQVTM and CDR2 is ANQGSEA. The CDR3 coding sequence is TGCAGCGCCAAGGACAGGGGGAACTATGGCTACACCTTC. It yields the protein CSAKDRGNYGYTF.

The J gene is TRBJ2-6, the V gene TRBV15; D is undetermined. This CDR3 region has 13 residues. V was clipped by 4 bases and J by 3 bases, with 4 bases between them. In germline, CDR1 is LNHNV, CDR2 YYDKDF (reference sequence). This CDR3 reads CATSNDGANVLTF. CDR3 DNA: TGTGCCACCAGCAACGATGGGGCCAACGTCCTGACTTTC.

The CDR3 region is CAWSPLVRHTEQYF. The CDR3 coding sequence is TGTGCCTGGAGCCCGCTTGTGCGGCACACCGAGCAGTACTTC. This chain uses TRBV30 with TRBJ2-7, with D uncertain. The germline V gene encodes CDR1 GTSNPN and CDR2 SVGIG (reference sequence). The CDR3 is made up of 14 amino acids. The ends were cut back, 3 bases at V and 6 bases at J, with 18 bases in the middle.